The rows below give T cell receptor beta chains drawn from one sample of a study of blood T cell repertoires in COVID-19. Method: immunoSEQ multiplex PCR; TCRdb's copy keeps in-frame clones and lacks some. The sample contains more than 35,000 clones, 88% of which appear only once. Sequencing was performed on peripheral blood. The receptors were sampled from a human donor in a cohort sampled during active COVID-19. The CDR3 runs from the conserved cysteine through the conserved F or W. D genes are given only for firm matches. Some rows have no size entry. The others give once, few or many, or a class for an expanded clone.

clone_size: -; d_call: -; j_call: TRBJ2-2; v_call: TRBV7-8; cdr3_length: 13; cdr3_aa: CASNPRETGELFF; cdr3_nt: TGTGCCAGCAACCCTAGGGAGACCGGGGAGCTGTTTTTT
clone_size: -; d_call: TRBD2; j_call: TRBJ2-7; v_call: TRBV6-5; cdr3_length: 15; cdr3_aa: CASSQGLAGVYEQYF; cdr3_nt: TGTGCCAGCAGCCAGGGACTAGCGGGAGTTTACGAGCAGTACTTC
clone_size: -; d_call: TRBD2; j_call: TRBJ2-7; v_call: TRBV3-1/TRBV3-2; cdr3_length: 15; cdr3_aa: CASSTTGLVAYEQYF; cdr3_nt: TGTGCCAGCAGCACGACGGGACTAGTCGCCTACGAGCAGTACTTC
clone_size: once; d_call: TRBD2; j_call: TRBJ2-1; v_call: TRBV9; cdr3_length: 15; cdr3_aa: CASSVGSGDYNEQFF; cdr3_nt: TGTGCCAGCAGCGTTGGGAGCGGGGACTACAATGAGCAGTTCTTC
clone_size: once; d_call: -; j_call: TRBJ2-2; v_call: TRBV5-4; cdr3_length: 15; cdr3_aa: CASSPPGDHTGELFF; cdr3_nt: TGTGCCAGCAGCCCTCCGGGGGACCACACCGGGGAGCTGTTTTTT
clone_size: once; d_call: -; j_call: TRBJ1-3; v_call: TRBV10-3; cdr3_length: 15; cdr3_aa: CAISLDSLSGNTIYF; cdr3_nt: TGTGCCATCAGTCTAGACAGCCTCTCTGGAAACACCATATATTTT
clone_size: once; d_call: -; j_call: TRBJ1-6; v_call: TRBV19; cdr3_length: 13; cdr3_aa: CASRANDNSPLHF; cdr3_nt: TGTGCCAGCAGGGCCAACGATAATTCACCCCTCCACTTT
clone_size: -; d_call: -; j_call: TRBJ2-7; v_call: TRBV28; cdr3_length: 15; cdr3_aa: CASSSYTRPSYEQYF; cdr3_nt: TGTGCCAGCAGCTCATACACACGCCCCTCCTACGAGCAGTACTTC
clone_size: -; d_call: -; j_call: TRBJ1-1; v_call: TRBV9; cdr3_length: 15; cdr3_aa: CASSVGPGSYTEAFF; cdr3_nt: TGTGCCAGCAGCGTAGGGCCAGGGTCGTACACTGAAGCTTTCTTT
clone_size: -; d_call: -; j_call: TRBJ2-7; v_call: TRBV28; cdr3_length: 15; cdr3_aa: CASSLFVQNDYEQYF; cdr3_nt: TGTGCCAGCAGTTTATTCGTGCAGAACGACTACGAGCAGTACTTC
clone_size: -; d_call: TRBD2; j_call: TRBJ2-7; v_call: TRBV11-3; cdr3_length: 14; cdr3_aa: CASSLGSGSYEQYF; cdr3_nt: TGTGCCAGCAGCTTGGGTAGCGGGAGTTACGAGCAGTACTTC
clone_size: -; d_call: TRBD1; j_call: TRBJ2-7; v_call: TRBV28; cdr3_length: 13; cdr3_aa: CANSRQGAYEQYF; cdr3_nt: TGTGCCAACTCCCGACAGGGGGCCTACGAGCAGTACTTC
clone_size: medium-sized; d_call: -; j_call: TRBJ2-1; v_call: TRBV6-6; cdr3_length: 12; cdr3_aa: CASSYTASEQFF; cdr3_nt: TGTGCCAGCAGTTATACGGCTAGTGAGCAGTTCTTC
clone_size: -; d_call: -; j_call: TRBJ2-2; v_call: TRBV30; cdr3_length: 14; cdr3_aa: CAWSGLANTGELFF; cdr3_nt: TGTGCCTGGAGTGGACTCGCGAACACCGGGGAGCTGTTTTTT
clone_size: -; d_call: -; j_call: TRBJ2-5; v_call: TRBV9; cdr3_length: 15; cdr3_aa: CASNPGGGWQETQYF; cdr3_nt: TGTGCCAGCAATCCCGGGGGAGGATGGCAAGAGACCCAGTACTTC
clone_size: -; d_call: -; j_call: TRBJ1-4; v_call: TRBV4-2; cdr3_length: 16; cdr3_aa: CASSQEGVSTAEKLFF; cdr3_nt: TGTGCCAGCAGCCAAGAAGGGGTCTCGACCGCGGAAAAACTGTTTTTT
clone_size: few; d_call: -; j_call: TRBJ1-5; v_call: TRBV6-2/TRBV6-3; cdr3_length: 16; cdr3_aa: CASSYEGLASSQPQHF; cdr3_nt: TGTGCCAGCAGTTACGAGGGACTCGCGAGTAGTCAGCCCCAGCATTTT
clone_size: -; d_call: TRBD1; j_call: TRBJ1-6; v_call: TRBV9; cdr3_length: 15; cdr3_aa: CASSVSQGANSPLHF; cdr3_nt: TGTGCCAGCAGCGTAAGTCAGGGGGCTAATTCACCCCTCCACTTT
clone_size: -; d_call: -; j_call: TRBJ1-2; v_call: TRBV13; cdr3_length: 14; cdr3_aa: CASSYYGVGYGYTF; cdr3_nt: TGTGCCAGCAGCTATTACGGGGTGGGCTATGGCTACACCTTC
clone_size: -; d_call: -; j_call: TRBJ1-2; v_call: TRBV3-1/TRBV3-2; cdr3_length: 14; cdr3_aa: CASSQDLTAYGYTF; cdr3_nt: TGTGCCAGCAGCCAAGATTTAACAGCATATGGCTACACCTTC
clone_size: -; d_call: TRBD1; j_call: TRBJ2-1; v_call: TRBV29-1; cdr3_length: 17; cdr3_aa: CSVEGVETGGRYNEQFF; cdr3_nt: TGCAGCGTTGAAGGTGTTGAGACAGGGGGTAGATACAATGAGCAGTTCTTC
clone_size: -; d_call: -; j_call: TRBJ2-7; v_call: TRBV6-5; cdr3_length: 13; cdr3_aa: CASSPGLSYEQYF; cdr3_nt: TGTGCCAGCAGTCCGGGACTCTCCTACGAGCAGTACTTC
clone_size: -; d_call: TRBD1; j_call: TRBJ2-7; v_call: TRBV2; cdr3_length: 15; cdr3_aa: CASSETGTGIYEQYF; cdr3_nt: TGTGCCAGCAGTGAAACCGGGACAGGAATTTACGAGCAGTACTTC
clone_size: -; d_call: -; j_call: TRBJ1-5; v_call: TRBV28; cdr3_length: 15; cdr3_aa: CASTDQGTLAQPQHF; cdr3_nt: TGTGCCAGCACCGATCAGGGGACACTGGCTCAGCCCCAGCATTTT
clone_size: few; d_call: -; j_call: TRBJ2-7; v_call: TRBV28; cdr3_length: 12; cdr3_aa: CASSTRRYEQYF; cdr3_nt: TGTGCCAGCAGTACGAGGAGGTACGAGCAGTACTTC
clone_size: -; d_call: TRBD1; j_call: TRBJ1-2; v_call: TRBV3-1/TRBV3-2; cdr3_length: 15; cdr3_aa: CASSQDVGTGGGYTF; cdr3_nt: TGTGCCAGCAGTCAGGATGTTGGGACAGGGGGTGGCTACACCTTC
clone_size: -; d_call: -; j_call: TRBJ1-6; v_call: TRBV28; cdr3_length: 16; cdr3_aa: CASSLIREANNSPLHF; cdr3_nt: TGTGCCAGCAGCCTGATTCGGGAGGCCAATAATTCACCCCTCCACTTT
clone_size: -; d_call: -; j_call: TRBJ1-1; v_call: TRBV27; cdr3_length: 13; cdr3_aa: CASSLARNTEAFF; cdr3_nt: TGTGCCAGCAGTTTGGCCAGGAACACTGAAGCTTTCTTT
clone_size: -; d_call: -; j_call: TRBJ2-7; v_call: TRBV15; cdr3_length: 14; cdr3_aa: CATSRDSVSYEQYF; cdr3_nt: TGTGCCACCAGCAGAGATTCCGTTTCCTACGAGCAGTACTTC
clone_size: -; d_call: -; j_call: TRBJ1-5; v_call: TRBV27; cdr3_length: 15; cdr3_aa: CASSLYTGGNQPQHF; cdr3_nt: TGTGCCAGCAGTTTATACACCGGAGGCAATCAGCCCCAGCATTTT
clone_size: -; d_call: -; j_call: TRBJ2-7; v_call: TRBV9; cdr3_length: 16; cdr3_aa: CASSAGGALSKSEQYF; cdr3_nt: TGTGCCAGCAGCGCTGGGGGGGCGCTGAGTAAATCCGAGCAGTACTTC
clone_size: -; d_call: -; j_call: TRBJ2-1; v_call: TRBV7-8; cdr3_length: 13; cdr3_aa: CASSLSPGNEQFF; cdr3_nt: TGTGCCAGCAGCTTATCCCCGGGAAATGAGCAGTTCTTC
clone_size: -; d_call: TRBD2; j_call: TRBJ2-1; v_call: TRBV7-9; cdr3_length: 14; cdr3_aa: CASSYERESSEQFF; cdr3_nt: TGTGCCAGCAGTTACGAGCGGGAGTCAAGTGAGCAGTTCTTC
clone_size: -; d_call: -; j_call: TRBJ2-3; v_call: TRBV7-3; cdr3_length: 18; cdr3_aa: CASSHGADASLSTDTQYF; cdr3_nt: TGTGCCAGCAGCCATGGGGCAGATGCATCCCTAAGCACAGATACGCAGTATTTT
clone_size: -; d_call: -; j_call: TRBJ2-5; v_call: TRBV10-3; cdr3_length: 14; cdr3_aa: CAISESNSKETQYF; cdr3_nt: TGTGCCATCAGTGAGTCCAACAGTAAAGAGACCCAGTACTTC
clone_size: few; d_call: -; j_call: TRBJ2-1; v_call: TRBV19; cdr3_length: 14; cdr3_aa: CASNGGGRHNEQFF; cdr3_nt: TGTGCCAGTAATGGGGGGGGCCGCCACAATGAGCAGTTCTTC
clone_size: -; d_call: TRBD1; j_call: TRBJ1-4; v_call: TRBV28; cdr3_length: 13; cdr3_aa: CASRGQRNEKLFF; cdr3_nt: TGTGCCAGCAGGGGACAGAGAAATGAAAAACTGTTTTTT
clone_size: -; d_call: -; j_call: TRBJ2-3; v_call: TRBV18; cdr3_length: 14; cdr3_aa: CASSPRGADDTQYF; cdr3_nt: TGTGCCAGCTCACCACGCGGGGCTGACGATACGCAGTATTTT
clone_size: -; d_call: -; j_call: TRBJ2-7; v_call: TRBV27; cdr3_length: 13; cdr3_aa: CASRGQGYYEQYF; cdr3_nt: TGTGCCAGCAGGGGGCAGGGATACTACGAGCAGTACTTC
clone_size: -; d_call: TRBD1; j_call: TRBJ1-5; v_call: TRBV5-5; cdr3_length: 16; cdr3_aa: CASSSEGALSNQPQHF; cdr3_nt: TGTGCCAGCAGCTCCGAGGGGGCCCTTAGCAATCAGCCCCAGCATTTT
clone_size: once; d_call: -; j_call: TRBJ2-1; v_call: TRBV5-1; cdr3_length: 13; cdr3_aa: CASSPVPRDEQFF; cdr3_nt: TGCGCCAGCAGCCCCGTGCCCAGGGATGAGCAGTTCTTC
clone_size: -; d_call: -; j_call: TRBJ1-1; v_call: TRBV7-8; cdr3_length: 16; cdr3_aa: CASSLATGMGSTEAFF; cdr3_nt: TGTGCCAGCAGCTTAGCGACGGGAATGGGCTCCACTGAAGCTTTCTTT
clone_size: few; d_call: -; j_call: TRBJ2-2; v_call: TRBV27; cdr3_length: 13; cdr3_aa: CASILSWPGELFF; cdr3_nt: TGTGCCAGCATCCTCTCCTGGCCCGGGGAGCTGTTTTTT
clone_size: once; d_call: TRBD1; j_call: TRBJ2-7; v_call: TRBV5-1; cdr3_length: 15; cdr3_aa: CASSLGDRGSYEQYF; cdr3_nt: TGCGCCAGCAGCTTGGGAGACAGGGGATCCTACGAGCAGTACTTC
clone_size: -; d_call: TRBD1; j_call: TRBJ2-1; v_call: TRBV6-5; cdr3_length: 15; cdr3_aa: CASRGDRGSYNEQFF; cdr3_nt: TGTGCCAGCAGGGGGGACAGGGGTTCCTACAATGAGCAGTTCTTC